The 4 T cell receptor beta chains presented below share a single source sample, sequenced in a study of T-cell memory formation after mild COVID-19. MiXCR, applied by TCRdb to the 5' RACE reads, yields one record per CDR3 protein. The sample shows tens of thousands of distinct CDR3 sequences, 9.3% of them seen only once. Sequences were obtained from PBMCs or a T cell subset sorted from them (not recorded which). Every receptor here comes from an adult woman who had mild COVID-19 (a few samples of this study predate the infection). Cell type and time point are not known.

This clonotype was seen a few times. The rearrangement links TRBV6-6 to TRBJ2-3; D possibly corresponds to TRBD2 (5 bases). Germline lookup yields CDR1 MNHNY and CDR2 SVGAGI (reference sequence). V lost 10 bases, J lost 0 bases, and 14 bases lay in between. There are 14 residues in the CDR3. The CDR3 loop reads CATRLSLSTDTQYF. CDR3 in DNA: TGTGCCACCAGACTATCCTTAAGCACAGATACGCAGTATTTT.

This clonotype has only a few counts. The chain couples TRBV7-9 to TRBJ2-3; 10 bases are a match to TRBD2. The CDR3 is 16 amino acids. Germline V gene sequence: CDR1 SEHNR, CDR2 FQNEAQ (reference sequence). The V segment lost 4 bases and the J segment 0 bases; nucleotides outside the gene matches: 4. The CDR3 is CASSSLLAGSTDTQYF. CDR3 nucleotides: TGTGCCAGCAGCTCGTTACTAGCGGGGAGCACAGATACGCAGTATTTT.

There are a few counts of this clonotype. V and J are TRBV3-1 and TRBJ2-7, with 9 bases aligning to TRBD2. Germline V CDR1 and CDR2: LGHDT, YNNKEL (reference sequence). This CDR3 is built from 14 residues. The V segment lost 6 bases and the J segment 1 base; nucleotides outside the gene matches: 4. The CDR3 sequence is CASRPTSGSYEQYF. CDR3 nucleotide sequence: TGTGCCAGCAGGCCGACTAGCGGTTCCTACGAGCAGTACTTC.

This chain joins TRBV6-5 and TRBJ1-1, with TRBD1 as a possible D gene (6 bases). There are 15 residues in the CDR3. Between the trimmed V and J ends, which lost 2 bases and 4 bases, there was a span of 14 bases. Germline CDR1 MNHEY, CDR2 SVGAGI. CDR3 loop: CASSYGPTGSTEAFF. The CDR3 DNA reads TGTGCCAGCAGTTACGGGCCGACAGGATCCACTGAAGCTTTCTTT.